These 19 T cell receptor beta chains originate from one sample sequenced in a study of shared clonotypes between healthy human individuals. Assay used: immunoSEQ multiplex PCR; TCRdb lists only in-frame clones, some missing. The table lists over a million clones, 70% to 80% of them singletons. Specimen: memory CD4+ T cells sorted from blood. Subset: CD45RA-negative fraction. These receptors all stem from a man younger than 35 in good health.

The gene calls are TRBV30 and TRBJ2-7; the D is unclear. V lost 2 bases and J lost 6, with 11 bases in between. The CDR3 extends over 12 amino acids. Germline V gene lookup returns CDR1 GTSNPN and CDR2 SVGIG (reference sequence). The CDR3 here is CAWSSGLGEQYF. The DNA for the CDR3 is TGTGCCTGGAGTTCCGGGTTAGGCGAGCAGTACTTC.

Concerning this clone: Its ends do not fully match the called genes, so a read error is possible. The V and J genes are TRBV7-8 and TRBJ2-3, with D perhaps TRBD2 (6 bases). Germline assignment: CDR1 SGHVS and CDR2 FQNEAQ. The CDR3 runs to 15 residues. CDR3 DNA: TGTGCCAGCACCTTAAGGGCTAGCGTGGCAGATACGCAGTATTTT. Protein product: CASTLRASVADTQYF. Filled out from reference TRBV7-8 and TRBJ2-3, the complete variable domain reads GAGVSQSPRYKVAKRGQDVALRCDPISGHVSLFWYQQALGQGPEFLTYFQNEAQLDKSGLPSDRFFAERPEGSVSTLKIQRTQQEDSAVYLCASTLRASVADTQYFGPGTRLTVL.

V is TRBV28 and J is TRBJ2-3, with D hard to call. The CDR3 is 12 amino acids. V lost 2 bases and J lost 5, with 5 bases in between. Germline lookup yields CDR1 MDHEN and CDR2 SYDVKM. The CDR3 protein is CASSLDRDTQYF. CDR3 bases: TGTGCCAGCAGTTTAGATCGAGATACGCAGTATTTT.

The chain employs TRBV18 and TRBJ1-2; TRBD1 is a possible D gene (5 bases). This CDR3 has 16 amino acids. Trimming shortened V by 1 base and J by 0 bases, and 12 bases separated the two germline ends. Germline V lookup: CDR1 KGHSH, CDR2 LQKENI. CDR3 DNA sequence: TGTGCCAGCTCACCACTGGGGCAGGGATCTAACTATGGCTACACCTTC. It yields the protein CASSPLGQGSNYGYTF.

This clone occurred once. The DNA of the CDR3 is TGCGCCAGCAGTGGATTACAGGGAGGTGGAAACACCATATATTTT. This encodes CASSGLQGGGNTIYF. V gene TRBV10-2 combines with J gene TRBJ1-3, with a tentative D call TRBD1 (6 bases). The germline V gene encodes CDR1 WSHSY and CDR2 SAAADI. V was trimmed by 4 bases and J by 3 bases, leaving 13 bases between them. The CDR3 is 15 amino acids.

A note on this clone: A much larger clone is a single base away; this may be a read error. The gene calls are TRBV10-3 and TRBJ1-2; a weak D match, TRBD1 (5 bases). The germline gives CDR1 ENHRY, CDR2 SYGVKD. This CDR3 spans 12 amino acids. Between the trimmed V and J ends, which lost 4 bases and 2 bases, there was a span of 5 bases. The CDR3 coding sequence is TGTGCCATCAGTGGGGACAACTATGGCTACACCTTC. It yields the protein CAISGDNYGYTF.

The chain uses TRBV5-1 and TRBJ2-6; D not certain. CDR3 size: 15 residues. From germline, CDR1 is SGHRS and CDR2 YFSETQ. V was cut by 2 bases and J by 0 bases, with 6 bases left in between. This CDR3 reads CASSLGHSGANVLTF. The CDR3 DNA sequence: TGCGCCAGCAGCTTAGGGCACTCTGGGGCCAACGTCCTGACTTTC.

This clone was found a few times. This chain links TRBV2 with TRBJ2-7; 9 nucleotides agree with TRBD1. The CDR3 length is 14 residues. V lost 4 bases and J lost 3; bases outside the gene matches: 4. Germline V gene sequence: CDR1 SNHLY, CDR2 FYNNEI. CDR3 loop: CASSADRGIYEQYF. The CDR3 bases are TGTGCCAGCAGTGCGGACAGGGGTATCTACGAGCAGTACTTC.

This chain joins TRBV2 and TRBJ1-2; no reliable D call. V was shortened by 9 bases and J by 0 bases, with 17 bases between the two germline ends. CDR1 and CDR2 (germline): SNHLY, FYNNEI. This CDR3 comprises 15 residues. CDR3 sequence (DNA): TGTGCCAGAGAGGGCAAGGCTAATGCTAACTATGGCTACACCTTC. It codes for CAREGKANANYGYTF.

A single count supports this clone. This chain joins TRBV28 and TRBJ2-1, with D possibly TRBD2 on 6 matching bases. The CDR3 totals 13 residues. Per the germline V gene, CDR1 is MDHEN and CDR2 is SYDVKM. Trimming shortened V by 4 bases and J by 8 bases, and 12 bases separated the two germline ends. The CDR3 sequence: CASSSPSSDEQFF. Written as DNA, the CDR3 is TGTGCCAGCAGTTCCCCCTCTAGCGATGAGCAGTTCTTC.

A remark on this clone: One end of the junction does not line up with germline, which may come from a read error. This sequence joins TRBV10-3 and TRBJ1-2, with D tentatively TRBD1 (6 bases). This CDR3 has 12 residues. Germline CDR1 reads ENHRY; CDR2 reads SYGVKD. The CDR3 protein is CASSEGTLSYTF. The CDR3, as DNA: TGTGCCAGCAGTGAGGGGACATTGAGCTACACCTTC.

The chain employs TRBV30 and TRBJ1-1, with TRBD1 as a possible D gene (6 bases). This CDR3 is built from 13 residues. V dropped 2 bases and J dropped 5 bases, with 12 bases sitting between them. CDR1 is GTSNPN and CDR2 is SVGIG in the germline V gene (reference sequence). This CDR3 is CAWSRGAKTEAFF. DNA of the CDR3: TGTGCCTGGAGTAGGGGGGCTAAAACTGAAGCTTTCTTT.

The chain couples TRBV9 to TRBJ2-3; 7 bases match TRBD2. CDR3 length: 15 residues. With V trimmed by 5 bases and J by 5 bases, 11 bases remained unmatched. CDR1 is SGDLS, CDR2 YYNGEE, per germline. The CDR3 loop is CASRGGGLEGDTQYF. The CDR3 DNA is TGTGCCAGCAGGGGCGGCGGACTAGAAGGAGATACGCAGTATTTT.

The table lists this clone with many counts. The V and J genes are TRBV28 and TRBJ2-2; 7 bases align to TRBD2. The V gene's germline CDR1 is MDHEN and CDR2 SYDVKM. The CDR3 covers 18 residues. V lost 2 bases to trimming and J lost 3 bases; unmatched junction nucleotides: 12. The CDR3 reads CASSLIGGSRKHTGELFF. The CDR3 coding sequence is TGTGCCAGCAGTTTAATCGGGGGGAGCCGAAAACACACCGGGGAGCTGTTTTTT. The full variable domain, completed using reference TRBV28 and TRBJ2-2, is DVKVTQSSRYLVKRTGEKVFLECVQDMDHENMFWYRQDPGLGLRLIYFSYDVKMKEKGDIPEGYSVSREKKERFSLILESASTNQTSMYLCASSLIGGSRKHTGELFFGEGSRLTVL.

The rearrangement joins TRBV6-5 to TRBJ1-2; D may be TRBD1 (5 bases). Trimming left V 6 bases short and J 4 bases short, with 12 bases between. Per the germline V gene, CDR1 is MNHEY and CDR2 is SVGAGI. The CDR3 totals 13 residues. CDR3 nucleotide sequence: TGTGCCAGCAGGGGGGATACGAGCTATGGCTACACCTTC. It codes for CASRGDTSYGYTF.

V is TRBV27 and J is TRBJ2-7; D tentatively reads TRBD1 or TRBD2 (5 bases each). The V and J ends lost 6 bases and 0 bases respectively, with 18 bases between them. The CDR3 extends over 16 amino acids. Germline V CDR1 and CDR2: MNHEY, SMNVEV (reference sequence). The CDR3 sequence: CASSTYGGASSYEQYF. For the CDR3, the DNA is TGTGCCAGCAGCACCTATGGGGGAGCCAGCTCCTACGAGCAGTACTTC.

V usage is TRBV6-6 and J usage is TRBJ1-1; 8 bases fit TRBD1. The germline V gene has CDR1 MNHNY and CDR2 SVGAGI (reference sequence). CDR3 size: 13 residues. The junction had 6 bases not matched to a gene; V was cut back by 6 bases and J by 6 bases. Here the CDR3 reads CASRTGQGAEAFF. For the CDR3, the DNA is TGTGCCAGCAGAACCGGACAGGGTGCTGAAGCTTTCTTT.

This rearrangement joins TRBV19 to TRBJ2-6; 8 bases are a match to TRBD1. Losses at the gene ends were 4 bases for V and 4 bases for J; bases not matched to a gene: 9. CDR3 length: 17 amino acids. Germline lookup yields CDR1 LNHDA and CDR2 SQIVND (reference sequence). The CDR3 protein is CASSRGTGEAGANVLTF. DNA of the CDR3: TGTGCCAGTAGTAGGGGGACAGGTGAAGCAGGGGCCAACGTCCTGACTTTC.

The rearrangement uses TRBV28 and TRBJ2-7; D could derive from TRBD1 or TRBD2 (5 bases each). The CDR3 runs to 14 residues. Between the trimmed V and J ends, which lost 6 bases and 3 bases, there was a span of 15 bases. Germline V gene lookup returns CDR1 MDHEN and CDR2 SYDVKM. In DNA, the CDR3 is TGTGCCAGCAGCCCCGGGACCTCAGGCTACGAGCAGTACTTC. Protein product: CASSPGTSGYEQYF.